One sample yielded the 30 T cell receptor beta chains listed below, sequenced in a study of control samples from healthy donors and cancer patients. Clones were sequenced by immunoSEQ multiplex PCR, and TCRdb holds only the in-frame ones, with some missing. The sample yields tens of thousands of clones, approximately 88% seen once. Sequences were obtained from PBMCs. Receptor source: a woman in her forties or fifties with colorectal cancer.

CDR3 sequence (DNA): TGTGCCAGCAGTCGTAAAGGGACAGACCCCGAGCCCCAGCATTTT. It encodes CASSRKGTDPEPQHF. The chain joins TRBV6-5 to TRBJ1-5; 7 bases are a match to TRBD1. Unmatched junction bases numbered 12, after V lost 5 bases and J lost 8 bases. Germline assignment: CDR1 MNHEY and CDR2 SVGAGI. The CDR3 has 15 residues.

The chain is built from TRBV30 and TRBJ2-1; D remains unclear. In germline, CDR1 is GTSNPN, CDR2 SVGIG (reference sequence). The CDR3 totals 11 residues. Trimming stripped 3 bases from V and 4 bases from J, with 4 bases between. DNA of the CDR3: TGTGCCTGGAGACAGTACAATGAGCAGTTCTTC. It specifies CAWRQYNEQFF.

The J gene is TRBJ2-2, the V gene TRBV7-9; D tentatively reads TRBD1 or TRBD2 (7 bases each). V gave up 4 bases and J gave up 5 bases, with 14 bases separating them. This CDR3 is 15 amino acids long. CDR1 is SEHNR and CDR2 is FQNEAQ in the germline V gene (reference sequence). The CDR3 nucleotides read TGTGCCAGCAGCTCCCCCAGGGGGGGAACCGGGGAGCTGTTTTTT. This encodes CASSSPRGGTGELFF. Using reference TRBV7-9 and TRBJ2-2 for the parts outside the CDR3, the full variable domain is DTGVSQNPRHKITKRGQNVTFRCDPISEHNRLYWYRQTLGQGPEFLTYFQNEAQLEKSRLLSDRFSAERPKGSFSTLEIQRTEQGDSAMYLCASSSPRGGTGELFFGEGSRLTVL.

V usage is TRBV30 and J usage is TRBJ2-2; the D is unclear. This CDR3 is 13 amino acids long. From germline, CDR1 is GTSNPN and CDR2 SVGIG (reference sequence). Trimming removed 4 bases at V and 4 bases at J, with 10 bases between. The CDR3 DNA reads TGTGCCTGGAACGAGGTTGGCACCGGGGAGCTGTTTTTT. It is translated as CAWNEVGTGELFF.

The V gene is TRBV11-1, the J gene TRBJ2-7, with D possibly being TRBD1 (6 bases). Trimming took off 5 bases at V and 2 bases at J, with 16 bases between the two ends. This CDR3 is 15 amino acids long. CDR1 SGHAT and CDR2 FQDESV come from the germline V gene (reference sequence). This CDR3 is CASSTDPTGAYEQYV. The CDR3 DNA reads TGTGCCAGCAGCACCGACCCGACAGGAGCCTACGAGCAGTACGTC.

This clone appeared once. The genes are TRBV6-6 and TRBJ1-2, with D perhaps TRBD1 (5 bases). V lost 0 bases and J 2 bases, leaving 13 bases between the germline ends. The CDR3 has 16 amino acids. Germline values: CDR1 MNHNY, CDR2 SVGAGI (reference sequence). CDR3 loop: CASSYSGGVTNYGYTF. The CDR3 coding sequence is TGTGCCAGCAGTTACTCGGGGGGAGTTACGAACTATGGCTACACCTTC.

The chain carries TRBV7-2 and TRBJ1-5, with TRBD1 as a possible D gene (5 bases). V was trimmed by 5 bases and J by 3 bases, leaving 14 bases between them. There are 15 residues in the CDR3. CDR1 and CDR2 (germline): SGHTA, FQGNSA. The CDR3 DNA reads as TGTGCCAGCAGCCCGGGGTGGGGGTACAATCAGCCCCAGCATTTT. Its protein product is CASSPGWGYNQPQHF.

The V call is TRBV10-3, the J call TRBJ2-3, with D perhaps given as TRBD1 or TRBD2 (5 bases each). The CDR3 totals 14 residues. CDR1 ENHRY and CDR2 SYGVKD come from the germline V gene. Trimming pared 4 bases from V and 0 bases from J, leaving 8 bases between. CDR3 region: CAISGGGSTDTQYF. DNA of the CDR3: TGTGCCATCAGTGGTGGGGGAAGCACAGATACGCAGTATTTT.

This clone has more than one count but fewer than ten. The CDR3 here is CAWDLFSGGNTIYF. CDR3 DNA sequence: TGTGCCTGGGACCTCTTTAGCGGTGGAAACACCATATATTTT. This chain connects TRBV30 to TRBJ1-3; no definite D call. Per germline, CDR1 GTSNPN and CDR2 SVGIG (reference sequence). V was clipped by 5 bases and J by 3 bases, with 14 bases between them. CDR3 size: 14 residues.

The rearrangement links TRBV20-1 to TRBJ1-1; D call uncertain. The ends were cut back, 6 bases at V and 9 bases at J, with 14 bases in the middle. Germline CDR1 and CDR2: DFQATT and SNEGSKA (reference sequence). This CDR3 is built from 11 residues. CDR3 sequence (DNA): TGCAGTGCCACAGAGTTTCGAAAAGCTTTCTTT. It translates to CSATEFRKAFF.

This clone has just a few counts. The V call is TRBV2, the J call TRBJ1-5; D is undetermined. This CDR3 spans 13 amino acids. Trimming shortened V by 2 bases and J by 3 bases, and 5 bases separated the two germline ends. CDR1 is SNHLY and CDR2 is FYNNEI in the germline V gene. The CDR3, as DNA: TGTGCCAGCAGTGAAAGGATCAATCAGCCCCAGCATTTT. It is translated as CASSERINQPQHF. The full variable domain, in which reference TRBV2 and TRBJ1-5 provide the parts outside the CDR3, is EPEVTQTPSHQVTQMGQEVILRCVPISNHLYFYWYRQILGQKVEFLVSFYNNEISEKSEIFDDQFSVERPDGSNFTLKIRSTKLEDSAMYFCASSERINQPQHFGDGTRLSIL.

The chain joins TRBV28 to TRBJ1-2; weak D call: TRBD1 (5 bases). CDR3 size: 14 residues. V lost 0 bases and J 4 bases, leaving 9 bases between the germline ends. Germline V gene lookup returns CDR1 MDHEN and CDR2 SYDVKM. The CDR3 nucleotides are TGTGCCAGCAGTTTATGGGAACAGGCCTATGGCTACACCTTC. It encodes CASSLWEQAYGYTF.

V usage is TRBV6-5 and J usage is TRBJ1-1; no definite D call. V was cut by 7 bases and J by 3 bases, with 12 bases left in between. Germline CDR1 MNHEY, CDR2 SVGAGI. CDR3 length: 13 amino acids. CDR3 protein: CASKKGRDTEAFF. CDR3 nucleotides: TGTGCCAGCAAGAAAGGGAGGGACACTGAAGCTTTCTTT.

This clone showed up just a few times. The chain is built from TRBV7-2 and TRBJ1-2; D is unclear. Germline loops: CDR1 SGHTA, CDR2 FQGNSA. Deletions cut 4 bases from V and 4 bases from J, with 7 bases between. The CDR3 has 12 residues. DNA for the CDR3: TGTGCCAGCAGCTCGAATCGCTATGGCTACACCTTC. Protein sequence: CASSSNRYGYTF.

This chain links TRBV30 with TRBJ1-3; no clear D gene. V was trimmed by 7 bases and J by 6 bases, leaving 16 bases between them. The length of the CDR3 is 13 residues. Germline assignment: CDR1 GTSNPN and CDR2 SVGIG (reference sequence). CDR3 protein: CASLVGNANTIYF. CDR3 DNA sequence: TGTGCCTCGCTGGTGGGTAATGCAAACACCATATATTTT.

V gene TRBV19 combines with J gene TRBJ2-6; D is perhaps TRBD2 (6 bases). The CDR3 length is 16 residues. Trimming left V 1 base short and J 0 bases short, with 7 bases between. CDR1 LNHDA and CDR2 SQIVND come from the germline V gene (reference sequence). The CDR3 coding sequence is TGTGCCAGTAGTATAGTGGAGGGCTCTGGGGCCAACGTCCTGACTTTC. It translates to CASSIVEGSGANVLTF.

The gene calls are TRBV11-3 and TRBJ2-2; D remains ambiguous. The CDR3 is made up of 14 amino acids. V lost 1 base and J 3 bases, leaving 6 bases between the germline ends. Germline CDR1 SGHNT, CDR2 YENEEA. CDR3 nucleotide sequence: TGTGCCAGCAGCTTAGGTTTAGACACCGGGGAGCTGTTTTTT. The encoded protein is CASSLGLDTGELFF.

The rearrangement uses TRBV7-9 and TRBJ2-1; D is ambiguous. Trimming left V 2 bases short and J 1 base short, with 3 bases between. CDR1 is SEHNR and CDR2 is FQNEAQ in the germline V gene (reference sequence). The CDR3 has 13 residues. CDR3 loop: CASSLSSYNEQFF. CDR3 bases: TGTGCCAGCAGCTTATCTTCCTACAATGAGCAGTTCTTC.

In DNA form, the CDR3 reads TGTGCCAGCATTGAGCGTTACGAGCAGTACGTC. Its translation: CASIERYEQYV. The chain carries TRBV28 and TRBJ2-7; D is unclear. CDR1 is MDHEN and CDR2 is SYDVKM in the germline V gene. V shed 7 bases and J shed 4 bases, with 8 bases lying between them. This CDR3 spans 11 amino acids.

The V call is TRBV10-3, the J call TRBJ2-3; 8 nucleotides match TRBD2. The CDR3 is 15 residues long. Germline V gene sequence: CDR1 ENHRY, CDR2 SYGVKD. V lost 6 bases and J lost 3; bases outside the gene matches: 8. The CDR3 bases are TGTGCCATCAGCCATACTAGCGGACCTACAGATACGCAGTATTTT. Translation gives CAISHTSGPTDTQYF.

The J gene is TRBJ2-7, the V gene TRBV15, with TRBD1 matching 8 bases. CDR3 length: 13 amino acids. The germline gives CDR1 LNHNV, CDR2 YYDKDF (reference sequence). V shed 5 bases and J 5 bases; nucleotides not matched to a gene: 5. The CDR3 bases are TGTGCCACCAGCCTAGACAGGGGAGACGAGCAGTACGTC. Protein product: CATSLDRGDEQYV.

The V gene is TRBV24-1, the J gene TRBJ2-6; D ambiguous. The length of the CDR3 is 13 residues. The ends were cut back, 9 bases at V and 4 bases at J, with 9 bases in the middle. The germline gives CDR1 KGHDR, CDR2 SFDVKD. CDR3 in DNA: TGTGCCACCTCCTCAGCGGGGGCCAACGTCCTGACTTTC. Translated, it gives CATSSAGANVLTF.

CDR3 residues: CSVEEKSGGSSEQFF. CDR3 in DNA: TGCAGCGTTGAAGAAAAGAGCGGGGGCTCTAGTGAGCAGTTCTTC. The chain combines TRBV29-1 with TRBJ2-1; 8 bases map to TRBD2. This CDR3 is 15 amino acids long. Germline assignment: CDR1 SQVTM and CDR2 ANQGSEA. V lost 0 bases, J lost 9 bases, and 10 bases stayed unmatched.

J is TRBJ1-2 and V is TRBV19; 7 positions match TRBD1. V lost 4 bases to trimming and J lost 9 bases; unmatched junction nucleotides: 8. CDR3 size: 13 residues. Germline values: CDR1 LNHDA, CDR2 SQIVND (reference sequence). The CDR3: CASSSRDSVRYTF. The CDR3 coding sequence is TGTGCCAGTAGTAGCCGGGACAGTGTCCGCTACACCTTC.

The chain links TRBV7-2 to TRBJ1-5; 9 bases align to TRBD1. CDR3 length: 16 amino acids. Germline CDR1 is SGHTA and CDR2 is FQGNSA. The V and J ends lost 2 bases and 3 bases, in that order; junction bases with no gene match: 5. This CDR3 is CASSLNGQGNNQPQHF. The CDR3 DNA reads TGTGCCAGCAGCTTAAATGGACAGGGGAACAATCAGCCCCAGCATTTT.

The gene calls are TRBV10-3 and TRBJ1-6; TRBD1 aligns across 8 bases. Germline values: CDR1 ENHRY, CDR2 SYGVKD. The junction had 6 bases not matched to a gene; V was cut back by 10 bases and J by 7 bases. The CDR3 has 13 residues. The CDR3 sequence: CATRTGINSPLHF. Here the CDR3 DNA reads TGTGCCACAAGGACAGGGATAAATTCACCCCTCCACTTT.

V usage is TRBV7-9 and J usage is TRBJ1-2; D might be TRBD1 (5 bases). This CDR3 comprises 13 residues. V was trimmed by 7 bases and J by 8 bases, leaving 17 bases between them. Germline CDR1 is SEHNR and CDR2 is FQNEAQ (reference sequence). The CDR3 DNA follows: TGTGCCAGCACCATTGGGACCACGGGGGGCTACACCTTC. Translated, it gives CASTIGTTGGYTF.

V is TRBV18 and J is TRBJ2-1, with D possibly matching TRBD2 (7 bases). Trimming shortened V by 3 bases and J by 0 bases, and 18 bases separated the two germline ends. Germline V gives CDR1 KGHSH, CDR2 LQKENI. This CDR3 is built from 18 residues. Here the CDR3 DNA reads TGTGCCAGCTCACCCCGAGGGGGAGGGTCTAGCTCCTACAATGAGCAGTTCTTC. Protein sequence: CASSPRGGGSSSYNEQFF.

The chain carries TRBV6-4 and TRBJ2-7; 7 bases map to TRBD2. The CDR3 sequence is 16 residues long. Germline V gene sequence: CDR1 MRHNA, CDR2 SNTAGT. V was clipped by 3 bases and J by 4 bases; unmatched bases: 12. The CDR3 sequence: CASSEIFGRASYEQYV. As DNA, the CDR3 is TGTGCCAGCAGTGAAATATTTGGGAGGGCTAGTTACGAGCAGTACGTC.

The rearrangement links TRBV4-2 to TRBJ1-2, with a tentative D call TRBD1 (5 bases). CDR1 is LGHNA and CDR2 is YNFKEQ in the germline V gene. The CDR3 has 16 residues. Trimming removed 0 bases at V and 5 bases at J, with 16 bases between. CDR3 protein: CASSQDGGGTPYGYTF. CDR3 DNA sequence: TGTGCCAGCAGCCAAGATGGGGGGGGGACGCCTTATGGCTACACCTTC.